Shown below are 26 T cell receptor beta chains from a single sample sequenced in a study of shared clonotypes between healthy human individuals. Only in-frame clones appear in the TCRdb table, and some are missing; sequencing was by immunoSEQ multiplex PCR. The sample has some 500,000 clones, roughly 95% seen once. The sequenced sample was naive CD4+ T cells sorted from blood. Subset here: CD45RA+ positively selected. Receptors originate from a woman under 40 in good health.

The rearrangement links TRBV10-2 to TRBJ2-3; 11 bases align to TRBD2. The CDR3 is 14 amino acids. Germline trimming cut 8 bases from V and 5 bases from J; bases unmatched to any gene: 6. Germline V gene lookup returns CDR1 WSHSY and CDR2 SAAADI. The chain's CDR3 is CASAIAGGEDTQYF. Here the CDR3 DNA reads TGCGCCAGCGCGATAGCGGGAGGGGAAGATACGCAGTATTTT.

J is TRBJ2-7 and V is TRBV11-2; D gene ambiguous. CDR1 and CDR2 (germline): SGHAT, FQNNGV. The CDR3 totals 14 residues. V was clipped by 2 bases and J by 0 bases, with 8 bases between them. The CDR3 spells CASSLSDGSYEQYF. CDR3 bases: TGTGCCAGCAGCTTATCGGACGGCTCCTACGAGCAGTACTTC.

This chain connects TRBV29-1 to TRBJ1-1, with a tentative D call TRBD1 (6 bases). Germline CDR1 is SQVTM and CDR2 is ANQGSEA. The germline V and J ends were trimmed by 1 base and 1 base, with 13 bases remaining between them. CDR3 length: 15 residues. The CDR3 loop is CSVEVRRTANTEAFF. DNA for the CDR3: TGCAGCGTTGAAGTCCGTCGGACAGCGAACACTGAAGCTTTCTTT.

This clone is a singleton in its sample. The V and J genes are TRBV19 and TRBJ1-2, with TRBD1 matching 8 bases. Trimming cost V 5 bases and J 8 bases; bases outside gene matches: 16. Germline CDR1 reads LNHDA; CDR2 reads SQIVND (reference sequence). This CDR3 contains 16 residues. Here the CDR3 reads CASSLIETRTGSGYTF. The DNA of the CDR3 is TGTGCCAGTAGTCTCATCGAAACCCGGACAGGGTCGGGCTACACCTTC.

V gene TRBV4-2 combines with J gene TRBJ2-1, with 9 bases matching TRBD1. This CDR3 has 16 amino acids. Germline lookup yields CDR1 LGHNA and CDR2 YNFKEQ. V was clipped by 1 base and J by 6 bases; unmatched bases: 7. The CDR3 spells CASSQVGQGKGNEQFF. CDR3 bases: TGTGCCAGCAGCCAAGTCGGACAGGGGAAGGGCAATGAGCAGTTCTTC.

This chain joins TRBV28 and TRBJ1-5; TRBD1 is a possible D gene (6 bases). The V and J ends lost 6 bases and 2 bases respectively, with 20 bases between them. Germline V gene lookup returns CDR1 MDHEN and CDR2 SYDVKM. The CDR3 is 17 residues long. The CDR3 loop reads CASRHGTIGGGNQPQHF. For the CDR3, the DNA is TGTGCCAGCAGGCATGGGACAATCGGAGGGGGCAATCAGCCCCAGCATTTT.

The rearrangement uses TRBV7-9 and TRBJ1-2; maybe TRBD1 (6 bases). Germline V CDR1 and CDR2: SEHNR, FQNEAQ (reference sequence). The CDR3 extends over 13 amino acids. Trimming removed 6 bases from V and 3 bases from J, with 11 bases in between. CDR3: CASSPNRDYGYTF. In DNA form, the CDR3 reads TGTGCCAGCAGTCCGAACAGGGACTATGGCTACACCTTC.

In DNA form, the CDR3 reads TGTGCCTGGGGCCGGGGCCATTTCCCCCAGCATTTT. It encodes CAWGRGHFPQHF. The chain links TRBV30 to TRBJ1-5; D perhaps matches TRBD1 (5 bases). Trimming removed 5 bases at V and 10 bases at J, with 15 bases between. CDR3 length: 12 amino acids. CDR1 GTSNPN and CDR2 SVGIG come from the germline V gene (reference sequence).

This sequence joins TRBV5-1 and TRBJ1-2, with TRBD1 matching 10 bases. Germline loops: CDR1 SGHRS, CDR2 YFSETQ. The CDR3 extends over 13 amino acids. With 4 bases clipped from V and 7 bases from J, the junction kept 4 bases outside the gene matches. CDR3 DNA sequence: TGCGCCAGCAGCAGGGACAGGGGACGTGGCTACACCTTC. Translating it yields CASSRDRGRGYTF.

This clone has a single count. The gene calls are TRBV28 and TRBJ2-5; 7 bases match TRBD1. CDR1 is MDHEN and CDR2 is SYDVKM in the germline V gene. CDR3 length equals 14 residues. After removal of 6 bases from V and 5 bases from J, the junction contained 9 bases not matched to a gene. The CDR3 is CASRAGTVAETQYF. CDR3 sequence (DNA): TGTGCCAGCAGAGCCGGGACAGTTGCCGAGACCCAGTACTTC.

This clone has just one count. The V and J genes are TRBV7-9 and TRBJ2-7, with D hard to call. V lost 1 base, J lost 0 bases, and 16 bases lay in between. The CDR3 is 17 residues long. The germline V gene encodes CDR1 SEHNR and CDR2 FQNEAQ (reference sequence). CDR3 nucleotide sequence: TGTGCCAGCAGCTTAGTATTCGAGACTGCCAGCTCCTACGAGCAGTACTTC. Translated, it gives CASSLVFETASSYEQYF.

V is TRBV10-3 and J is TRBJ1-3; D perhaps matches TRBD1 (5 bases). Between the trimmed V and J ends, which lost 5 bases and 4 bases, there was a span of 12 bases. The CDR3 length is 14 residues. Per the germline V gene, CDR1 is ENHRY and CDR2 is SYGVKD. CDR3 protein: CAISPQGSGNTIYF. The CDR3 region has the DNA TGTGCCATCAGTCCCCAGGGATCAGGAAACACCATATATTTT.

The chain links TRBV6-5 to TRBJ1-2; no clear D gene. The ends were cut back, 2 bases at V and 2 bases at J, with 9 bases in the middle. Germline assignment: CDR1 MNHEY and CDR2 SVGAGI. This CDR3 contains 14 residues. DNA for the CDR3: TGTGCCAGCAGTTACGGCCAGGACAACTATGGCTACACCTTC. Translating gives CASSYGQDNYGYTF.

The chain links TRBV4-1 to TRBJ2-7; 9 bases fit TRBD2. V lost 1 base to trimming and J lost 0 bases; unmatched junction nucleotides: 13. Germline V gives CDR1 MGHRA, CDR2 YSYEKL. The CDR3 has 19 amino acids. The CDR3: CASSQGDGLAGKSSYEQYF. CDR3 sequence (DNA): TGCGCCAGCAGCCAAGGGGACGGGCTAGCGGGAAAAAGCTCCTACGAGCAGTACTTC.

In nucleotides, the CDR3 is TGTGCCAGCAGCTTGTCCGGGGGCGAGCAGTACTTC. Its translation is CASSLSGGEQYF. The gene calls are TRBV11-1 and TRBJ2-7; D may be TRBD2 (6 bases). The CDR3 contains 12 residues. CDR1 is SGHAT, CDR2 FQDESV, per germline (reference sequence). The germline V and J ends were trimmed by 3 bases and 6 bases, with 9 bases remaining between them.

The J gene is TRBJ2-7, the V gene TRBV15; a weak D match, TRBD1 (5 bases). CDR1 and CDR2 (germline): LNHNV, YYDKDF (reference sequence). This CDR3 comprises 15 residues. V was pared by 3 bases and J by 6 bases, with 18 bases between. DNA for the CDR3: TGTGCCACCAGCAGCCAGGGCGGTCGAGTGGGCGAGCAGTACTTC. This translates into CATSSQGGRVGEQYF.

Here the CDR3 DNA reads TGTGCCAGCAGTGAAGGCTGGGCAGGCAATGAAAAACTGTTTTTT. This encodes CASSEGWAGNEKLFF. The V call is TRBV6-1, the J call TRBJ1-4; no clear D gene. The CDR3 has 15 residues. Germline V gene sequence: CDR1 MNHNS, CDR2 SASEGT. The V end lost 1 base, the J end lost 5 bases, and 11 bases lay between the germline ends.

The chain couples TRBV11-2 to TRBJ2-7; 8 bases fit TRBD2. CDR1 is SGHAT, CDR2 FQNNGV, per germline. This CDR3 has 15 residues. J lost 3 bases, V lost 5 bases, and 9 bases had no gene match. The CDR3 bases are TGTGCCAGCAGCCCAACAGCGGGAGTAAGCTACGAGCAGTACTTC. This gives the protein CASSPTAGVSYEQYF.

The chain links TRBV4-1 to TRBJ1-2; TRBD1 matches at 7 bases. Germline values: CDR1 MGHRA, CDR2 YSYEKL. The CDR3 is made up of 17 amino acids. Losses at the gene ends were 2 bases for V and 2 bases for J; bases not matched to a gene: 11. CDR3 DNA sequence: TGCGCCAGCAGCCAACCAACACAGGGGATACGAAACTATGGCTACACCTTC. As protein: CASSQPTQGIRNYGYTF.

J is TRBJ2-3 and V is TRBV5-4, with D perhaps TRBD2 (6 bases). Germline CDR1 reads SGHNT; CDR2 reads YYREEE (reference sequence). The V and J ends lost 0 bases and 0 bases respectively, with 11 bases between them. This CDR3 has 16 amino acids. CDR3 sequence (DNA): TGTGCCAGCAGCTTGGTGGCGGGAATTAGCACAGATACGCAGTATTTT. It encodes CASSLVAGISTDTQYF.

The V and J genes are TRBV2 and TRBJ1-1; D is unresolved. CDR3 length: 13 amino acids. Germline-derived CDR1 and CDR2 are SNHLY and FYNNEI. The ends were cut back, 10 bases at V and 5 bases at J, with 17 bases in the middle. The CDR3 DNA is TGTGCCAATTCCGCGGGCGCGGGTACTGAAGCTTTCTTT. Amino acids: CANSAGAGTEAFF.

The V call is TRBV19, the J call TRBJ2-7; D unresolved. The CDR3 length is 15 residues. Trimming shortened V by 1 base and J by 4 bases, and 14 bases separated the two germline ends. Germline CDR1 is LNHDA and CDR2 is SQIVND (reference sequence). For the CDR3, the DNA is TGTGCCAGTAGTATAGCTGATAGGCGGCGGTACGAGCAGTACTTC. Its translation is CASSIADRRRYEQYF.

V gene TRBV5-1 combines with J gene TRBJ2-2; D uncertain. Deletions cut 6 bases from V and 1 base from J, with 10 bases between. Germline V gives CDR1 SGHRS, CDR2 YFSETQ. The CDR3 extends over 14 amino acids. CDR3 coding DNA: TGCGCCAGCAAGGAGTCTGTGAACACCGGGGAGCTGTTTTTT. This gives the protein CASKESVNTGELFF.

The chain combines TRBV6-5 with TRBJ1-1; D may be TRBD1 (5 bases). V dropped 6 bases and J dropped 4 bases, with 15 bases sitting between them. The length of the CDR3 is 14 residues. Germline V gene data show CDR1 as MNHEY and CDR2 as SVGAGI. The CDR3 is CASRPGRKGTEAFF. The CDR3 DNA reads as TGTGCCAGCAGACCGGGACGGAAGGGCACTGAAGCTTTCTTT.

The rearrangement joins TRBV5-1 to TRBJ2-7; TRBD1 agrees at 8 bases. The CDR3 contains 14 residues. Germline trimming cut 1 base from V and 9 bases from J; bases unmatched to any gene: 9. The germline CDR1 and CDR2 sequences are SGHRS and YFSETQ. CDR3 sequence reads: CASSLMDRDLGQYF. The CDR3 nucleotides read TGCGCCAGCAGCTTGATGGACAGGGACCTTGGGCAGTACTTC.

This chain connects TRBV7-9 to TRBJ1-2; no definite D call. Germline V lookup: CDR1 SEHNR, CDR2 FQNEAQ (reference sequence). Trimming took off 1 base at V and 8 bases at J, with 11 bases between the two ends. The CDR3 is 13 amino acids. The DNA for the CDR3 is TGTGCCAGCAGCTTAGGGGAAAATAGCGGCTACACCTTC. As protein: CASSLGENSGYTF.